The source of this TCR beta chain is a study of cytomegalovirus exposure and HLA in healthy donors. V gave up 7 bases and J gave up 3 bases; unmatched junction bases: 2. CDR1 and CDR2 from the germline V gene are LNHDA and SQIVND (reference sequence). The CDR3 extends over 13 amino acids. The primer mix had 60 Vbeta and 13 Jbeta primers. Assay: immunoSEQ multiplex PCR; the TCRdb copy retains only in-frame clones and omits some. Among fewer than 250,000 clones listed, around four fifths were seen once. The specimen sequenced was PBMCs. This receptor was obtained from a woman aged 50 to 60 in good health and CMV-seropositive. The V gene is TRBV19, the J gene TRBJ2-2; 7 bases match TRBD1. The CDR3 spells CASKDRDTGELFF. In DNA, the CDR3 is TGTGCCAGTAAAGACAGGGACACCGGGGAGCTGTTTTTT.